This T cell receptor beta chain appears in the sequencing data of a study of blood T cell repertoires in COVID-19. Clones were read by immunoSEQ multiplex PCR, and TCRdb kept only the in-frame ones, dropping some. The table lists about 210,000 clones, more than 70% of them singletons. Sequenced sample: PBMCs or T cells enriched from blood (not recorded which). The sequence was obtained from a man between 35 and 55 years old with acute COVID-19.

The CDR3 sequence: CASGGRGGEQFF. Here the CDR3 DNA reads TGTGCTAGTGGTGGCCGGGGAGGTGAGCAGTTCTTC. The genes are TRBV12-5 and TRBJ2-1, with D possibly being TRBD2 (6 bases). CDR1 is LGHNT and CDR2 is FRNRAP in the germline V gene. The CDR3 spans 12 residues. The V gene lost 5 bases and the J gene lost 9 bases, with 11 bases spanning the gap.